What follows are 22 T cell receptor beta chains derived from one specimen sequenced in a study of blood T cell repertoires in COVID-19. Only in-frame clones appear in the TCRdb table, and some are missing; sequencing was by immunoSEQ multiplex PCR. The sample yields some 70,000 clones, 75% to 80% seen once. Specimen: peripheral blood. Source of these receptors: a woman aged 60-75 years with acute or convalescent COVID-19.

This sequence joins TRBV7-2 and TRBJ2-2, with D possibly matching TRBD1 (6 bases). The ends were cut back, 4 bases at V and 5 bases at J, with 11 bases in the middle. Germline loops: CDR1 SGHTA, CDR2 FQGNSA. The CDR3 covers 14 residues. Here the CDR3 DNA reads TGTGCCAGCAGCTACAGGGTCGGGACCGGGGAGCTGTTTTTT. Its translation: CASSYRVGTGELFF.

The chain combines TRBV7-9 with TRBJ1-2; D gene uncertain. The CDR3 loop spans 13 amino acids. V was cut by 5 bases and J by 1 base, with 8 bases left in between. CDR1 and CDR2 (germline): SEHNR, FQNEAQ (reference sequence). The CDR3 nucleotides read TGTGCCAGCAGCCCGCAGTTTAACTATGGCTACACCTTC. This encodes CASSPQFNYGYTF.

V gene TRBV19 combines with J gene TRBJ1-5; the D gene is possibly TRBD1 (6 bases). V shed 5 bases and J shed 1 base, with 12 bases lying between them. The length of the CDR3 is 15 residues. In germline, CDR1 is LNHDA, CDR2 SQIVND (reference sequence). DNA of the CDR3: TGTGCCAGTAGTTTCGCAGGGGTAAGCAATCAGCCCCAGCATTTT. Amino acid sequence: CASSFAGVSNQPQHF.

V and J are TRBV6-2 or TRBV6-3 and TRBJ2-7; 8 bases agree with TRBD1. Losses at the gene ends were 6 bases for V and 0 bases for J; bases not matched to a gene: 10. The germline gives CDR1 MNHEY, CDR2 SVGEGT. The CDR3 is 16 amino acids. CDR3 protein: CASSRTGQGFSYEQYF. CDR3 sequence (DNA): TGTGCCAGCAGCCGAACTGGACAGGGATTCTCCTACGAGCAGTACTTC.

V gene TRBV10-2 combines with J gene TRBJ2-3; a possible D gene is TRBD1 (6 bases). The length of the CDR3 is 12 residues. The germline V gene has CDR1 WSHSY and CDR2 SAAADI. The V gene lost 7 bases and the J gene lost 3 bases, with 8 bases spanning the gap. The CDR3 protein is CASKQGTDTQYF. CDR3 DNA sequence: TGCGCCAGCAAGCAGGGGACAGATACGCAGTATTTT.

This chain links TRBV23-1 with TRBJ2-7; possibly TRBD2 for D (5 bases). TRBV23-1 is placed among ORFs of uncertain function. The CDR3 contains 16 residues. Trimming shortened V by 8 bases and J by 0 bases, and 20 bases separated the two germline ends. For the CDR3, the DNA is TGCGCCAGCCCCAATCCACCCGGGGTTCGCTCCTACGAGCAGTACTTC. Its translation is CASPNPPGVRSYEQYF.

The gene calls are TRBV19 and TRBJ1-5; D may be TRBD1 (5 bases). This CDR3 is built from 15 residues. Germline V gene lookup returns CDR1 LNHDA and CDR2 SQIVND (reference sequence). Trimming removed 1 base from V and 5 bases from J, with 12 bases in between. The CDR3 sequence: CASSIGGAGDQPQHF. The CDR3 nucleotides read TGTGCCAGTAGTATAGGTGGGGCCGGAGATCAGCCCCAGCATTTT.

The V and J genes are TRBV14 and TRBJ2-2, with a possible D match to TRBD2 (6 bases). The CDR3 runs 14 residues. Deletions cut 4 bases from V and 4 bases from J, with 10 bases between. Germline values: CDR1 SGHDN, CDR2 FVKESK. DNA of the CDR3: TGTGCCAGCAGCCCGGGACTCCGCACCGGGGAGCTGTTTTTT. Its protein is CASSPGLRTGELFF.

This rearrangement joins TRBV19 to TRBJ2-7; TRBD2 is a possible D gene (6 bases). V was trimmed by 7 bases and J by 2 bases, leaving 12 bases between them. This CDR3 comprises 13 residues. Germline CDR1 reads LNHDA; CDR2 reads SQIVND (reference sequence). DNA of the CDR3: TGTGCCAGTACCGGGACTGAGACCTACGAGCAGTACTTC. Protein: CASTGTETYEQYF.

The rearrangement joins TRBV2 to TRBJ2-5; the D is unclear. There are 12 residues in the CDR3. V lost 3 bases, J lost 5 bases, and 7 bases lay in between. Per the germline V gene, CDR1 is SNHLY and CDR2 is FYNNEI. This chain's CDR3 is CASSEGTETQYF. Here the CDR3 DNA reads TGTGCCAGCAGTGAGGGCACGGAGACCCAGTACTTC. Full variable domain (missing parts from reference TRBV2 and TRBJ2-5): EPEVTQTPSHQVTQMGQEVILRCVPISNHLYFYWYRQILGQKVEFLVSFYNNEISEKSEIFDDQFSVERPDGSNFTLKIRSTKLEDSAMYFCASSEGTETQYFGPGTRLLVL.

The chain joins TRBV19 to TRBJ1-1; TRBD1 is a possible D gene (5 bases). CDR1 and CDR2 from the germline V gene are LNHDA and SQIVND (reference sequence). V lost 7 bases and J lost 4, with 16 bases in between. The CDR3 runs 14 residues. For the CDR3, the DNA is TGTGCCAGTACCGTTGGACAACCCGGCACTGAAGCTTTCTTT. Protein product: CASTVGQPGTEAFF.

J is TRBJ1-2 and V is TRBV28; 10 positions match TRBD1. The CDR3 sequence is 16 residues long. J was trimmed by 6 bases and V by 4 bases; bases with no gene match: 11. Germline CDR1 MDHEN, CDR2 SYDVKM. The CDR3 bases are TGTGCCAGCAGTTCCCCTGGACAGGGGGTGATACATGGCTACACCTTC. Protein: CASSSPGQGVIHGYTF.

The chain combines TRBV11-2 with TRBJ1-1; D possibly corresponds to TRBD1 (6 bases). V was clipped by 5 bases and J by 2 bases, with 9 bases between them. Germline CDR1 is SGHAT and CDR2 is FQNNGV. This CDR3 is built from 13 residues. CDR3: CASSVQGNTEAFF. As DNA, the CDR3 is TGTGCCAGCAGCGTACAGGGTAACACTGAAGCTTTCTTT.

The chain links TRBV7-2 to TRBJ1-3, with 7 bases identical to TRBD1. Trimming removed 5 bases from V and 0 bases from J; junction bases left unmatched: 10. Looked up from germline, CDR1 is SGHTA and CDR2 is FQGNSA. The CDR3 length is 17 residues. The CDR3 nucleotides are TGTGCCAGCAGCGCGACCGGGACAGCCCGCTCTGGAAACACCATATATTTT. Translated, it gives CASSATGTARSGNTIYF.

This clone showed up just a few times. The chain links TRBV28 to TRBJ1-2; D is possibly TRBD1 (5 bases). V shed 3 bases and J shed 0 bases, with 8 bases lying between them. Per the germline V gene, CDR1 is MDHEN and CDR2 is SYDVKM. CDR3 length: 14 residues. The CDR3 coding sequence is TGTGCCAGCAGTTTGACAGAGACTAACTATGGCTACACCTTC. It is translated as CASSLTETNYGYTF.

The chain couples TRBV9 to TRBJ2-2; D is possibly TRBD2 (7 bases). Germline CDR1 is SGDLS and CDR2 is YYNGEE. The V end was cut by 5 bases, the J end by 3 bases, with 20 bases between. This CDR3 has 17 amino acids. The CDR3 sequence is CASSATYGGAHTGELFF. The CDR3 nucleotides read TGTGCCAGCAGTGCCACTTATGGGGGGGCCCACACCGGGGAGCTGTTTTTT. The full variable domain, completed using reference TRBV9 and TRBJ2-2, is DSGVTQTPKHLITATGQRVTLRCSPRSGDLSVYWYQQSLDQGLQFLIQYYNGEERAKGNILERFSAQQFPDLHSELNLSSLELGDSALYFCASSATYGGAHTGELFFGEGSRLTVL.

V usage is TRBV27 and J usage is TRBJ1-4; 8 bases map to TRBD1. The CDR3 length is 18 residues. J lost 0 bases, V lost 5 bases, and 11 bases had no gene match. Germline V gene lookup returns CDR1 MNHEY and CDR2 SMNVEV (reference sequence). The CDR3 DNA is TGTGCCAGCAGTGGCGGACAGGGAAGGAGGGCAACTAATGAAAAACTGTTTTTT. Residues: CASSGGQGRRATNEKLFF. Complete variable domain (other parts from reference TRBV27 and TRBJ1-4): EAQVTQNPRYLITVTGKKLTVTCSQNMNHEYMSWYRQDPGLGLRQIYYSMNVEVTDKGDVPEGYKVSRKEKRNFPLILESPSPNQTSLYFCASSGGQGRRATNEKLFFGSGTQLSVL.

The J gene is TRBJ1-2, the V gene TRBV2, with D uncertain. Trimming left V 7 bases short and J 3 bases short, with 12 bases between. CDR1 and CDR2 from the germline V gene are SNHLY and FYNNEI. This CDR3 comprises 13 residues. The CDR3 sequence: CASTPRLDYGYTF. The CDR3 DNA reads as TGTGCCAGCACTCCCCGGTTGGACTATGGCTACACCTTC. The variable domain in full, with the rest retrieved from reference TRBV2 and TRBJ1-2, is EPEVTQTPSHQVTQMGQEVILRCVPISNHLYFYWYRQILGQKVEFLVSFYNNEISEKSEIFDDQFSVERPDGSNFTLKIRSTKLEDSAMYFCASTPRLDYGYTFGSGTRLTVV.

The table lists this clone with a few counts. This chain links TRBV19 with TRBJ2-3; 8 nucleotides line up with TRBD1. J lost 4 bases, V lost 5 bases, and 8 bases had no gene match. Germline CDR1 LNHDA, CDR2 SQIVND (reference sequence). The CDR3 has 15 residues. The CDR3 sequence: CASSHIQGGADTQYF. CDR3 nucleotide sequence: TGTGCCAGTAGTCATATACAGGGGGGAGCAGATACGCAGTATTTT.

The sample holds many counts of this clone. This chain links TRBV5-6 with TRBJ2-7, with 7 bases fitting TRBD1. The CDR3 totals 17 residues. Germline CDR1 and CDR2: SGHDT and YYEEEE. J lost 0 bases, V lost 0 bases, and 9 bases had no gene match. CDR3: CASSLGSRGQISYEQYF. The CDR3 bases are TGTGCCAGCAGCTTGGGTTCTCGGGGACAGATCTCCTACGAGCAGTACTTC.

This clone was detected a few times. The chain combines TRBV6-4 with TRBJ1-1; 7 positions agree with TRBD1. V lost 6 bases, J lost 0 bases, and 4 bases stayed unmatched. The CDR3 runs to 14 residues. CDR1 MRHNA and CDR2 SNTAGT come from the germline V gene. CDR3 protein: CASSLDRLNTEAFF. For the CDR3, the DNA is TGTGCCAGCAGCTTGGACAGGTTGAACACTGAAGCTTTCTTT.

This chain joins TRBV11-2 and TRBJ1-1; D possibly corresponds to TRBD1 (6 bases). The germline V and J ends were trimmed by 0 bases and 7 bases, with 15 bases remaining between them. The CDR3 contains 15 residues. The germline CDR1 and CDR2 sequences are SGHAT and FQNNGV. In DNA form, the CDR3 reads TGTGCCAGCAGCTTAGATCCGAGGGGGGGAGGTGAAGCTTTCTTT. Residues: CASSLDPRGGGEAFF.